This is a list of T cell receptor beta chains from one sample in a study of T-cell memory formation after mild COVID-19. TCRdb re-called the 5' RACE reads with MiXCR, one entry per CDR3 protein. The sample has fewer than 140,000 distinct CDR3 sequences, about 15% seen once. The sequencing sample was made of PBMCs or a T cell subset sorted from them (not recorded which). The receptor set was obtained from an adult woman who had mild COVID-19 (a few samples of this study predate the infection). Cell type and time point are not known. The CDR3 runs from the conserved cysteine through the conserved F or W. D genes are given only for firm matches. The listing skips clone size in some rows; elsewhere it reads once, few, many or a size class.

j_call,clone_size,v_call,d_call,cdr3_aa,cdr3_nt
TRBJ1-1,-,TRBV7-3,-,CASSLRGGDAEAFF,TGTGCCAGCAGCTTAAGGGGGGGGGACGCTGAAGCTTTCTTT
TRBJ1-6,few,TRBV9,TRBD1,CASSGGSGQDNSPLHF,TGTGCCAGCAGCGGAGGATCGGGACAGGATAATTCACCCCTCCACTTT
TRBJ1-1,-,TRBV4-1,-,CASSRRVGNTEAFF,TGCGCCAGCAGTCGAAGGGTGGGAAACACTGAAGCTTTCTTT
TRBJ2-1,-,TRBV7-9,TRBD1,CASSPSQDRSYNEQFF,TGTGCCAGCAGCCCGTCACAGGACAGGTCCTACAATGAGCAGTTCTTC
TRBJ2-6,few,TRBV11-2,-,CASRPTFPPPNLSGANVLTF,TGTGCCAGCAGACCCACGTTTCCGCCACCCAACCTCTCTGGGGCCAACGTCCTGACTTTC
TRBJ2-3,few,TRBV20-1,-,CSAREVSSTDTQYF,TGCAGTGCTAGAGAGGTTAGCAGCACAGATACGCAGTATTTT
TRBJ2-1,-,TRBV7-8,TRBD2,CASSFRTSTYSYNEQFF,TGTGCCAGCAGCTTTAGGACTAGCACCTACTCCTACAATGAGCAGTTCTTC
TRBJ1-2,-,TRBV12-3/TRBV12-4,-,CASSLTSYGYTF,TGTGCCAGCAGTTTAACCAGCTATGGCTACACCTTC
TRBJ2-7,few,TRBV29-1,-,CSVEVGFYEQYF,TGCAGCGTTGAAGTGGGATTCTACGAGCAGTACTTC
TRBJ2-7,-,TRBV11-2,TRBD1,CASERQGSSYEQYF,TGTGCCAGCGAGAGACAGGGGAGCTCCTACGAGCAGTACTTC
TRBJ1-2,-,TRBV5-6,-,CATRQVPANYGYTF,TGTGCCACCCGACAGGTACCAGCTAACTATGGCTACACCTTC
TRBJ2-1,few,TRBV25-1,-,CASSVGGPYNEQFF,TGTGCCAGCAGTGTTGGCGGTCCCTACAATGAGCAGTTCTTC